This T cell receptor beta chain was documented in a study of human T cells and chemical hapten exposure. Individual cDNA molecules (in the library) carried attached unique molecular identifiers. MiXCR, run by TCRdb on the RACE reads, gives a single entry per CDR3 protein. Of 85,000 to 100,000 distinct CDR3 sequences listed, 10% to 11% are singletons. Specified time point: pre-sensitization, week 0. This sample's treatment: therapeutic diphenylcyclopropenone sensitization with weekly scalp DPC. This clonotype showed up many times. The CDR3 totals 14 residues. The V gene's germline CDR1 is DFQATT and CDR2 SNEGSKA (reference sequence). V shed 0 bases, J shed 7 bases, and the junction held 7 bases outside the gene matches.

The TCR was taken from a woman aged 55-70 years with alopecia areata. Some clones in this sample may be carry-over from other donors' samples. The chain recombines TRBV20-1 with TRBJ2-3; 7 bases align to TRBD2. Specimen: whole blood, collected in connection with sensitization to the hapten diphenylcyclopropenone (DPC). Here the CDR3 DNA reads TGCAGTGCTAGAGACAACGGGGGGACGTATACGCAGTATTTT. Its protein product is CSARDNGGTYTQYF.